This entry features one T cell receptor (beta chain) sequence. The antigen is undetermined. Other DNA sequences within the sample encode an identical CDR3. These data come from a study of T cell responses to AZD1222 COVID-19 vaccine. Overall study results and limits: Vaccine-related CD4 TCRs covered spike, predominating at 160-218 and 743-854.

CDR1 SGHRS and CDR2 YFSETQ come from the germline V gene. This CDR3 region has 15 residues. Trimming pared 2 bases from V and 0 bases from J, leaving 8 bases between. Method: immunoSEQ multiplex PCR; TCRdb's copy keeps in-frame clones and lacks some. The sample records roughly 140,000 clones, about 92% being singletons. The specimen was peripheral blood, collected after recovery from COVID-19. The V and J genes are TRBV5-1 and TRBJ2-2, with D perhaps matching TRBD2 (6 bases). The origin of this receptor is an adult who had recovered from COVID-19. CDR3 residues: CASSFGTANTGELFF. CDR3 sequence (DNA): TGCGCCAGCAGCTTCGGGACTGCGAACACCGGGGAGCTGTTTTTT.